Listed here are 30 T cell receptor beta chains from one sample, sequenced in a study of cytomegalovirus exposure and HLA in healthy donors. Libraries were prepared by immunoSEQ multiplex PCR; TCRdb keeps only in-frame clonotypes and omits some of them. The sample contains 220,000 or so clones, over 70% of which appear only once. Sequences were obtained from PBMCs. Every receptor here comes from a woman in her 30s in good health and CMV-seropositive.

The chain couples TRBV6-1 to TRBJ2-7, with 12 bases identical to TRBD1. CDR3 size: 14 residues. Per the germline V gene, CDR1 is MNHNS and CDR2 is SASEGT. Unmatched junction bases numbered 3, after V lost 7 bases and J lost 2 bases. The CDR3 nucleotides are TGTGCCAGCACGGGGGACAGGGGGCCCTACGAGCAGTACTTC. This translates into CASTGDRGPYEQYF.

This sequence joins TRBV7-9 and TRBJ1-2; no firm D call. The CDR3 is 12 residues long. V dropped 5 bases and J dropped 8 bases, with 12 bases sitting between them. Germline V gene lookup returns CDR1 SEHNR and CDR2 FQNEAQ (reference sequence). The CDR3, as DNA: TGTGCCAGCAGCCCAGCCTCTAGCGGCTACACCTTC. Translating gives CASSPASSGYTF. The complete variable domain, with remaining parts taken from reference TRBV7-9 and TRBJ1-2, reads DTGVSQNPRHKITKRGQNVTFRCDPISEHNRLYWYRQTLGQGPEFLTYFQNEAQLEKSRLLSDRFSAERPKGSFSTLEIQRTEQGDSAMYLCASSPASSGYTFGSGTRLTVV.

The CDR3 sequence is CASSSRTSGRTDEQFF. The CDR3 bases are TGTGCCAGCAGTTCCCGGACTAGCGGGAGGACAGATGAGCAGTTCTTC. The V call is TRBV6-5, the J call TRBJ2-1; 14 bases align to TRBD2. The trim removed 4 bases at V and 8 bases at J, leaving 7 bases unmatched. There are 16 residues in the CDR3. Germline V gene sequence: CDR1 MNHEY, CDR2 SVGAGI.

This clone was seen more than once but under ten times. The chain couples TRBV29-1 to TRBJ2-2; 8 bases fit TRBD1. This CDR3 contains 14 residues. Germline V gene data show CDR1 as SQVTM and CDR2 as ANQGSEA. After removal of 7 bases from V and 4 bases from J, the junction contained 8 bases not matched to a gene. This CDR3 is CSAVDRASTGELFF. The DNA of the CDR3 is TGCAGCGCCGTGGACAGGGCCAGCACCGGGGAGCTGTTTTTT.

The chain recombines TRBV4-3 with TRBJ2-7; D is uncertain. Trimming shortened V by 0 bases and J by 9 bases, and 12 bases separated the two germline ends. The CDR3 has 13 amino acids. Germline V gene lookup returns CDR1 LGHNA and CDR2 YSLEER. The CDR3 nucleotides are TGCGCCAGCAGCCAAGATGTTTCGGCAACGCAGTACTTC. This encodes CASSQDVSATQYF.

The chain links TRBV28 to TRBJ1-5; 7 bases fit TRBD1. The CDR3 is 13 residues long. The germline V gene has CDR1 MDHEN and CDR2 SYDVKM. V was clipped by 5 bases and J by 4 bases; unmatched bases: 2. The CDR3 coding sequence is TGTGCCAGCAGTGGGACAGCTAATCAGCCCCAGCATTTT. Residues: CASSGTANQPQHF.

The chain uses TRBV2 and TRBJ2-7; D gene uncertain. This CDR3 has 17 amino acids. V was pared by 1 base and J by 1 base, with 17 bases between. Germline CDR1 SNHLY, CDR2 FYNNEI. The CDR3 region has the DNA TGTGCCAGCAGTGAAGAGGCAGTCGGAGCAGGATCCTACGAGCAGTACTTC. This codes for CASSEEAVGAGSYEQYF.

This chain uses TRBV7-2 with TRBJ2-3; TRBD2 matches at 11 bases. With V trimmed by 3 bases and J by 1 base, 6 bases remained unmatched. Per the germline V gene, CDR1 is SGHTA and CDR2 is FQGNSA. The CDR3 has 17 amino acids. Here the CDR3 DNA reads TGTGCCAGCAGCTTGGCACTAGCGGGAGAAGGCACAGATACGCAGTATTTT. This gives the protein CASSLALAGEGTDTQYF.

CDR3 region: CASSKSGRSSYNEQFF. In DNA form, the CDR3 reads TGTGCCAGCAGTAAAAGCGGGAGGAGCTCCTACAATGAGCAGTTCTTC. This chain uses TRBV2 with TRBJ2-1, with 9 bases matching TRBD2. V shed 5 bases, J shed 0 bases, and the junction held 5 bases outside the gene matches. The CDR3 loop spans 16 amino acids. Germline CDR1 reads SNHLY; CDR2 reads FYNNEI. Full variable domain (outside the CDR3, taken from reference TRBV2 and TRBJ2-1): EPEVTQTPSHQVTQMGQEVILRCVPISNHLYFYWYRQILGQKVEFLVSFYNNEISEKSEIFDDQFSVERPDGSNFTLKIRSTKLEDSAMYFCASSKSGRSSYNEQFFGPGTRLTVL.

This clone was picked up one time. The CDR3 nucleotides are TGTGCCAGCAGTAACCGACAGGGGCCCCAAGAGACCCAGTACTTC. Translated: CASSNRQGPQETQYF. The rearrangement uses TRBV6-6 and TRBJ2-5; 8 bases match TRBD1. V lost 5 bases, J lost 1 base, and 6 bases stayed unmatched. Germline V gene sequence: CDR1 MNHNY, CDR2 SVGAGI (reference sequence). The CDR3 totals 15 residues.

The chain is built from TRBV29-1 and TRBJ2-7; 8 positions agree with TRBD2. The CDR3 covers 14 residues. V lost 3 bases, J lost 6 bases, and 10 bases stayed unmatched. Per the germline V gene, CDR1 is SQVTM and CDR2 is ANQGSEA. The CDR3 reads CSVDGGDGLVEQYF. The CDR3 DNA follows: TGCAGCGTTGACGGGGGGGACGGATTAGTCGAGCAGTACTTC.

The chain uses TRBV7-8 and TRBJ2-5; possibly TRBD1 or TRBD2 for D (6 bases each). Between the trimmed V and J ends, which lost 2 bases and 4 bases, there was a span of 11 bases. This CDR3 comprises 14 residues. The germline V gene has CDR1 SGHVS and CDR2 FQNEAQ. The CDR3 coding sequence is TGTGCCAGCAGCTTACGTGGGGGGCGAGAGACCCAGTACTTC. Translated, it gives CASSLRGGRETQYF.

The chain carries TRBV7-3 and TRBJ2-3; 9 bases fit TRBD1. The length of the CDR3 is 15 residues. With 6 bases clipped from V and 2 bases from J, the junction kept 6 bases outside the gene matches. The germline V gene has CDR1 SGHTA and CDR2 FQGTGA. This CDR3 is CASSRQGGDTDTQYF. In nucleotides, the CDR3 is TGTGCCAGCAGTCGACAGGGGGGTGACACAGATACGCAGTATTTT.

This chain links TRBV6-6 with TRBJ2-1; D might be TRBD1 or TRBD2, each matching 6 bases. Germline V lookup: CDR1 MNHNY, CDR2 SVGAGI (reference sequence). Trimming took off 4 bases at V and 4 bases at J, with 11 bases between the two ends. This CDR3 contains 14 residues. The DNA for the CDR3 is TGTGCCAGCAGTTTCGGGGGCGAGTACAATGAGCAGTTCTTC. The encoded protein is CASSFGGEYNEQFF.

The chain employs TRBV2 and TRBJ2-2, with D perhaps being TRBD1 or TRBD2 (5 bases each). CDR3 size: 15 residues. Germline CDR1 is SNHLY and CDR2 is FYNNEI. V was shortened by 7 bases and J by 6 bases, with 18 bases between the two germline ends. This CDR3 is CASNRGEREAGELFF. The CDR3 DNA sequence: TGTGCCAGCAATAGAGGGGAAAGGGAAGCCGGGGAGCTGTTTTTT.

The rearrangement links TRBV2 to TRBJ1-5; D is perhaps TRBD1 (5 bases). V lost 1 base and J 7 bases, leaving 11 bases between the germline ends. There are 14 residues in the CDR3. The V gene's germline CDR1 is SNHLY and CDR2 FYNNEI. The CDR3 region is CASSEVSGEQPQHF. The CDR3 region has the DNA TGTGCCAGCAGTGAAGTCTCGGGGGAACAGCCCCAGCATTTT. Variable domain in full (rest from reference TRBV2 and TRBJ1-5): EPEVTQTPSHQVTQMGQEVILRCVPISNHLYFYWYRQILGQKVEFLVSFYNNEISEKSEIFDDQFSVERPDGSNFTLKIRSTKLEDSAMYFCASSEVSGEQPQHFGDGTRLSIL.

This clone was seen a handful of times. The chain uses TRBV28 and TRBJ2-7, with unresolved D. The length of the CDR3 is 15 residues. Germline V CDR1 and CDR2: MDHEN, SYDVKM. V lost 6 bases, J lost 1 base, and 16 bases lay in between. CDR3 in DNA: TGTGCCAGCAGCCTCCCACGGGTAAGGTCCTACGAGCAGTACTTC. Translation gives CASSLPRVRSYEQYF.

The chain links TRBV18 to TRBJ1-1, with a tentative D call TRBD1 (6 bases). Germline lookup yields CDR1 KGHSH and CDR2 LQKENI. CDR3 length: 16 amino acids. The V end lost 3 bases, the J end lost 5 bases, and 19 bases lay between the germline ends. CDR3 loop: CASSPRARGLGTEAFF. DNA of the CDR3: TGTGCCAGCTCACCGCGCGCCCGGGGGCTGGGGACTGAAGCTTTCTTT.

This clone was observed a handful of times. CDR3 sequence (DNA): TGCGCCAGCAGAACTGGACAGTATGGCTACACCTTC. Its translation is CASRTGQYGYTF. The V gene is TRBV5-1, the J gene TRBJ1-2; weak D call: TRBD1 (6 bases). V dropped 5 bases and J dropped 5 bases, with 10 bases sitting between them. Germline V CDR1 and CDR2: SGHRS, YFSETQ. This CDR3 is built from 12 residues.

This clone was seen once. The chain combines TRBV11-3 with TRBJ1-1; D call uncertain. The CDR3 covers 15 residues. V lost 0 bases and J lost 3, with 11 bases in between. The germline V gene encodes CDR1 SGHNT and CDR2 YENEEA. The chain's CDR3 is CASSLDGGRYTEAFF. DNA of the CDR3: TGTGCCAGCAGCTTAGATGGCGGCAGATACACTGAAGCTTTCTTT. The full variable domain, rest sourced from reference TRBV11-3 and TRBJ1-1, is EAGVVQSPRYKIIEKKQPVAFWCNPISGHNTLYWYLQNLGQGPELLIRYENEEAVDDSQLPKDRFSAERLKGVDSTLKIQPAELGDSAVYLCASSLDGGRYTEAFFGQGTRLTVV.

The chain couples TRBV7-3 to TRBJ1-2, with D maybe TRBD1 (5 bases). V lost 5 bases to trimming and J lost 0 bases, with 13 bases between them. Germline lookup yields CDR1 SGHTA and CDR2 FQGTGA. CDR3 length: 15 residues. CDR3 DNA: TGTGCCAGCAGCGAGGGACCGCCGACTAACTATGGCTACACCTTC. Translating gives CASSEGPPTNYGYTF.

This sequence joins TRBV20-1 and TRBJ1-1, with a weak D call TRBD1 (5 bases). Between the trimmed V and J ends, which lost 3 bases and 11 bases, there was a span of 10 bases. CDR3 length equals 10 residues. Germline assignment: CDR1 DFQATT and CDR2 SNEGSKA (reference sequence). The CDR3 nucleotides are TGCAGTGCTAGTACGGGGGATGCTTTCTTT. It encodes CSASTGDAFF.

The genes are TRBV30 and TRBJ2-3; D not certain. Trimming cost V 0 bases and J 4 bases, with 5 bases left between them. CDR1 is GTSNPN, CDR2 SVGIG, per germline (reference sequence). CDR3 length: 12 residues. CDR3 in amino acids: CAWSVRADTQYF. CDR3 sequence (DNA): TGTGCCTGGAGTGTTCGGGCAGATACGCAGTATTTT.

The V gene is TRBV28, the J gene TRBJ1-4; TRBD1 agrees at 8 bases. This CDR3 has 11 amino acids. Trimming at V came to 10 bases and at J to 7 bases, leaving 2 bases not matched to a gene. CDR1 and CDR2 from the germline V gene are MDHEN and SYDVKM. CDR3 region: CATGGTEKLFF. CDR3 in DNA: TGTGCCACAGGGGGCACTGAAAAACTGTTTTTT. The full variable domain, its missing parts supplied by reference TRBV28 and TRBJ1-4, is DVKVTQSSRYLVKRTGEKVFLECVQDMDHENMFWYRQDPGLGLRLIYFSYDVKMKEKGDIPEGYSVSREKKERFSLILESASTNQTSMYLCATGGTEKLFFGSGTQLSVL.

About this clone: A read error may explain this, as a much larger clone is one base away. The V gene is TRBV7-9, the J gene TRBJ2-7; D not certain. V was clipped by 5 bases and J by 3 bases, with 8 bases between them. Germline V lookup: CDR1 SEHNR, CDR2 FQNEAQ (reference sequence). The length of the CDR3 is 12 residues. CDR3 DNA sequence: TGTGCCAGCAGCCCGGACCGCTACGAGCAGTACTTC. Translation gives CASSPDRYEQYF.

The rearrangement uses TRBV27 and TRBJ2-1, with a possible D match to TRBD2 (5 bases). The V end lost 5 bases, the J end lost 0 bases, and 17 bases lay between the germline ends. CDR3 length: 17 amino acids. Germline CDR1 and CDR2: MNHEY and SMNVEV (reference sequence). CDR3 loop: CASSPRTFTSSYNEQFF. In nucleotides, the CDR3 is TGTGCCAGCAGTCCAAGGACTTTTACCAGCTCCTACAATGAGCAGTTCTTC.

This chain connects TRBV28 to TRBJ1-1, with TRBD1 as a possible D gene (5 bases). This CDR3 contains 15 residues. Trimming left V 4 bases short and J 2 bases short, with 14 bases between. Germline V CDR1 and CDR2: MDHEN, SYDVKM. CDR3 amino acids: CASSWGGHLNTEAFF. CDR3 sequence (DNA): TGTGCCAGCAGTTGGGGTGGACACCTAAACACTGAAGCTTTCTTT.

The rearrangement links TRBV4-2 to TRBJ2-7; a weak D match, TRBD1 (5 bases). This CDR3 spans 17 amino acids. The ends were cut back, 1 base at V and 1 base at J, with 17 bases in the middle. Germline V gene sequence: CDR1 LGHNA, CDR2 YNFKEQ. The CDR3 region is CASSQAIQVEKSYEQYF. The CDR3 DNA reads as TGTGCCAGCAGCCAAGCAATACAGGTAGAAAAGTCCTACGAGCAGTACTTC.

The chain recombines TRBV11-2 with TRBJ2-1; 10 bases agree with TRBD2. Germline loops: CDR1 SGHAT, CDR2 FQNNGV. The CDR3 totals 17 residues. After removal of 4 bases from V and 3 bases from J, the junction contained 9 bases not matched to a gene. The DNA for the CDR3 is TGTGCCAGCAGCTCTGGAGGAGCGGGAGGGTTCTACAATGAGCAGTTCTTC. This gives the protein CASSSGGAGGFYNEQFF.

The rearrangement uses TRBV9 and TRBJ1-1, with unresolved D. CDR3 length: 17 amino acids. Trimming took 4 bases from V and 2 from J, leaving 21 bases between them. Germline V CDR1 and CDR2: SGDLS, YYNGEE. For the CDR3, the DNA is TGTGCCAGCAGCAATAACCTCATAAGCCCAGGAAACACTGAAGCTTTCTTT. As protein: CASSNNLISPGNTEAFF.